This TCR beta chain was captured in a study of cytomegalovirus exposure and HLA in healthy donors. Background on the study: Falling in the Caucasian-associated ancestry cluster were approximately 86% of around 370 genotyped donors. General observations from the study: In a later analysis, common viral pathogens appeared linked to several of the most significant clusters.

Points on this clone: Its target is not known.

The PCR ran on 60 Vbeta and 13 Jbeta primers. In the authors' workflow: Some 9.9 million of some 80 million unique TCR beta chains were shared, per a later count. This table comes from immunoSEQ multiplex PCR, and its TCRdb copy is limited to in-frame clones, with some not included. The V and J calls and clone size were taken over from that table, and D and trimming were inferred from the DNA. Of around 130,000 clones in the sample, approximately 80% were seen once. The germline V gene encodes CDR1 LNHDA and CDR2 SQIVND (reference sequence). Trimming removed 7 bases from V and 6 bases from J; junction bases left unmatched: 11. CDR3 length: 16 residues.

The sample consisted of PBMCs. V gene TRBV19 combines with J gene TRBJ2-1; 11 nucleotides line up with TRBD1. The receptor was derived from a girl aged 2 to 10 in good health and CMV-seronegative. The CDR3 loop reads CASMEFAGTGGNEQFF. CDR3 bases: TGTGCCAGTATGGAATTCGCTGGGACAGGGGGCAATGAGCAGTTCTTC.